This is a list of T cell receptor beta chains from one sample in a study of T cell responses to AZD1222 COVID-19 vaccine. The table came from immunoSEQ multiplex PCR; TCRdb's copy has only in-frame clones and leaves some out. The sample holds more than 50,000 clones, approximately 79% seen once. This specimen consisted of peripheral blood, obtained on day 0 of MenACWY control vaccination. These receptors originate from an adult in good health. The CDR3 runs from the conserved cysteine through the conserved F or W. Each record gives: D gene, J gene, V gene, CDR3 protein. D genes are given only for firm matches.

D gene: TRBD2
J gene: TRBJ2-1
V gene: TRBV29-1
CDR3 protein: CSVDRLAGGSESNEQFF

D gene: NA
J gene: TRBJ2-7
V gene: TRBV30
CDR3 protein: CAWSVREYEQYF

D gene: TRBD2
J gene: TRBJ2-1
V gene: TRBV5-4
CDR3 protein: CASSLAGLAGVSEQFF

D gene: TRBD2
J gene: TRBJ2-7
V gene: TRBV18
CDR3 protein: CASSPAGGPVNEQYF

D gene: NA
J gene: TRBJ1-3
V gene: TRBV30
CDR3 protein: CAWRPGAGNTIYF

D gene: NA
J gene: TRBJ1-2
V gene: TRBV2
CDR3 protein: CASSEAIGGRYGYTF

D gene: NA
J gene: TRBJ1-5
V gene: TRBV15
CDR3 protein: CATSRDRGNQPQHF

D gene: NA
J gene: TRBJ2-3
V gene: TRBV5-8
CDR3 protein: CASSRGTYTDTQYF

D gene: NA
J gene: TRBJ1-2
V gene: TRBV7-9
CDR3 protein: CASSFADYGYTF

D gene: NA
J gene: TRBJ1-3
V gene: TRBV7-2
CDR3 protein: CASSPGGGSYGNTIYF

D gene: TRBD1
J gene: TRBJ1-2
V gene: TRBV7-2
CDR3 protein: CASSLGDRVRGYTF

D gene: NA
J gene: TRBJ1-5
V gene: TRBV7-8
CDR3 protein: CASSLVSSSNQPQHF

D gene: TRBD2
J gene: TRBJ2-1
V gene: TRBV11-3
CDR3 protein: CASSRGTSGHNEQFF

D gene: NA
J gene: TRBJ2-7
V gene: TRBV7-7
CDR3 protein: CASRGKASRYEQYF